This is a list of T cell receptor beta chains from one sample in a study of naive and memory T cell subsets. TCRdb reprocessed the UMI-ligation and nested PCR reads with MiXCR, giving one entry per CDR3 protein. The data contain roughly 98,000 distinct CDR3 sequences, around 6.5% of them singletons. The sequenced sample was central memory CD4+ T cells from blood. The receptors come from a human donor in good health. The CDR3 runs from the conserved cysteine through the conserved F or W. The D gene is left open where the match is weak. For some rows the clone size is stated as once, few or many, or as a class when expanded; others skip it.

d_call	j_call	v_call	clone_size	cdr3_nt	cdr3_aa
NA	TRBJ1-6	TRBV28	few	TGTGCCAGCAGTTTTGGTCATTCACCCCTCCACTTT	CASSFGHSPLHF
TRBD1	TRBJ1-5	TRBV18	many	TGTGCCAGCTCACCCCAGACAGGGCGGGATCAGCCCCAGCATTTT	CASSPQTGRDQPQHF
NA	TRBJ1-6	TRBV20-1	many	TGCAGTGCCTCAGGTAGGGGCAATTCACCCCTCCACTTT	CSASGRGNSPLHF
TRBD2	TRBJ2-3	TRBV7-8	many	TGTGCCAGCAGCCCCGCGGGGGACCACACAGATACGCAGTATTTT	CASSPAGDHTDTQYF
NA	TRBJ1-2	TRBV5-1	few	TGCGCCAGCAGCCTAATCCCGGGGCGAGATAACTATGGCTACACCTTC	CASSLIPGRDNYGYTF
NA	TRBJ1-4	TRBV2	few	TGTGCCAGCAGTGAAGACAGGACAGCCGGTGAAAAACTGTTTTTT	CASSEDRTAGEKLFF
TRBD1	TRBJ1-1	TRBV20-1	NA	TGCAGTGCTAGGGGGGGCATGGACAGGGGAACGGGATTCGGGGGTACTGAAGCTTTCTTT	CSARGGMDRGTGFGGTEAFF
NA	TRBJ2-3	TRBV4-2	NA	TGTGCCAGCAGCGCCTCGGATACGCAGTATTTT	CASSASDTQYF
TRBD2	TRBJ2-3	TRBV6-2/TRBV6-3	NA	TGTGCCAGCAGCAACGAGTGGGGGAGGGTGATGACAGATACGCAGTATTTT	CASSNEWGRVMTDTQYF
NA	TRBJ1-1	TRBV6-2/TRBV6-3	many	TGTGCCAGCAGCCTACGGGGGGACGCTCTCCCCAACACTGAAGCTTTCTTT	CASSLRGDALPNTEAFF
NA	TRBJ1-4	TRBV9	NA	TGTGCCAGCAGCGTAACAGCAGGGTTTAGCACTAATGAAAAACTGTTTTTT	CASSVTAGFSTNEKLFF
NA	TRBJ1-2	TRBV6-2/TRBV6-3	few	TGTGCCAGCAGTTACTCCCAGGGGATTGGCTACACCTTC	CASSYSQGIGYTF
NA	TRBJ1-2	TRBV5-6	many	TGTGCCAGCAGTTTAACCTATGGCTACACCTTC	CASSLTYGYTF
NA	TRBJ2-7	TRBV5-1	few	TGCGCCAGCAGCTTGGGCCCTCGGGCGGGGGCTGGATACGAGCAGTACTTC	CASSLGPRAGAGYEQYF
NA	TRBJ1-2	TRBV12-3/TRBV12-4	few	TGTGCCAGCAGTTTCTGGCCCAGGGAGAGGGAGTCCGATGGCTACACCTTC	CASSFWPRERESDGYTF
TRBD2	TRBJ2-3	TRBV4-3	many	TGCGCCAGCAGCCAGGGACTATCCCGCACAGATACGCAGTATTTT	CASSQGLSRTDTQYF
TRBD1	TRBJ1-1	TRBV4-3	many	TGCGCCAGCAGCCAAGAGGTCAGGGGGGGCACTGAAGCTTTCTTT	CASSQEVRGGTEAFF
NA	TRBJ2-7	TRBV7-6	many	TGTGCCAGCAGCTTAGCGCGCCAGAACGAGCAGTACTTC	CASSLARQNEQYF
TRBD1	TRBJ2-2	TRBV4-2	NA	TGTGCCAGCAGCCACTCCTCCGGGACAGGGGACACCGGGGAGCTGTTTTTT	CASSHSSGTGDTGELFF
NA	TRBJ2-1	TRBV15	many	TGTGCCACCAGCAGAGAGCGGAGGGATGAGAAGTTCTTC	CATSRERRDEKFF
NA	TRBJ2-2	TRBV7-7	many	TGTGCCAGCAGCCCGAGGGGGAACGGGGCCGGGGAGCTGTTTTTT	CASSPRGNGAGELFF
NA	TRBJ1-4	TRBV4-3	many	TGCGCCAGCAGCCAGCGGACCGTTGGTGGAAATGAAAAACTGTTTTTT	CASSQRTVGGNEKLFF
NA	TRBJ2-6	TRBV5-6	NA	TGTGCCAGCAGCTTAGGTCCCTCCTCTGGGGCCAACGTCCTGACTTTC	CASSLGPSSGANVLTF
TRBD1	TRBJ2-3	TRBV4-2	many	TGTGCCACCTCCGACAGGGGTCGCACAGATACGCAGTATTTT	CATSDRGRTDTQYF
NA	TRBJ2-5	TRBV7-2	few	TGTGCCAGCAGCTTAAATTGGGGGAAAAGGGAGACCCAGTACTTC	CASSLNWGKRETQYF
NA	TRBJ1-2	TRBV7-2	many	TGTGCCACCAGTTCCCCGGGTGGGGGTGGCTATGGCTACACCTTC	CATSSPGGGGYGYTF
TRBD2	TRBJ2-3	TRBV5-6	few	TGTGCCAGCAGATTAGCGGGGGGGCAAGATACGCAGTATTTT	CASRLAGGQDTQYF
TRBD1	TRBJ2-3	TRBV29-1	many	TGCAGCGTTGCTAGGACAGGGAGTACAGATACGCAGTATTTT	CSVARTGSTDTQYF
TRBD2	TRBJ2-3	TRBV20-1	many	TGCAGTGCTTTGGGGGCGGGACTAGCGGGGGTTACAGATACGCAGTATTTT	CSALGAGLAGVTDTQYF
NA	TRBJ1-5	TRBV6-2/TRBV6-3	medium-sized	TGTGCCAGCAGTTACGGAGTTAGCAATCAGCCCCAGCATTTT	CASSYGVSNQPQHF
NA	TRBJ1-5	TRBV12-3/TRBV12-4	NA	TGTGCCAGCAGTCCCCAACAGGGCGTAGGTCAGCCCCAGCATTTT	CASSPQQGVGQPQHF
TRBD2	TRBJ2-3	TRBV29-1	many	TGCAGCGTTGAAGGGGGGACTAGAAGCACAGATACGCAGTATTTT	CSVEGGTRSTDTQYF
TRBD2	TRBJ2-3	TRBV11-3	many	TGTGCCAGCAGCTCGAGGACTAGCGGGACCACAGATACGCAGTATTTT	CASSSRTSGTTDTQYF
NA	TRBJ2-4	TRBV5-6	many	TGTGCCAGCAGCTTCAGAAACATTCAGTACTTC	CASSFRNIQYF
NA	TRBJ2-7	TRBV29-1	many	TGCAGCGTTGTAGGACACACCTACGAGCAGTACTTC	CSVVGHTYEQYF
NA	TRBJ1-2	TRBV5-5	many	TGTGCCAGCAGAACACAGGCGTATGGCTACACCTTC	CASRTQAYGYTF